This T cell receptor (beta chain) was sequenced in a study of CD4 T cells in relation to SARS-CoV-2 and coronaviruses. About the research overall: TCR beta CDR3s were sequenced after approximately 9-day antigen culture of PBMCs.

This clone was detected only a few times. Antigen: not known. CD4+ T cells from unexposed donors were obtained before the COVID-19 pandemic (2011-2018). Isolation of CD4+ T cells took place after around 11 days in culture. Unexposed-donor CD4+ T cells were probed with SARS-CoV-2 S/N and four cold-coronavirus spikes, cells permitting. Whole-study findings and limits: Pre-pandemic and post-infection samples never came from the same donor.

TCRdb's copy holds only in-frame clones and misses some; the assay was immunoSEQ multiplex PCR. The table includes about 23,000 clones, over 70% detected once. CDR1 and CDR2 (germline): GTSNPN, SVGIG (reference sequence). This CDR3 is built from 17 residues. V dropped 3 bases and J dropped 2; count of bases not matched to a gene: 16. The rearrangement joins TRBV30 to TRBJ2-7; 7 positions agree with TRBD2. The sequencing input was CD4+ T cells from PBMCs, cultured in vitro. The TCR sequence derives from a human donor in good health. The chain's CDR3 is CAWRGGSGKDRAYEQYF. The CDR3 DNA is TGTGCCTGGAGGGGGGGAAGCGGGAAGGATAGGGCCTACGAGCAGTACTTC. Drawing the rest from reference TRBV30 and TRBJ2-7, the complete variable domain is SQTIHQWPATLVQPVGSPLSLECTVEGTSNPNLYWYRQAAGRGLQLLFYSVGIGQISSEVPQNLSASRPQDRQFILSSKKLLLSDSGFYLCAWRGGSGKDRAYEQYFGPGTRLTVT.